The 4 T cell receptor beta chains listed next were all sequenced from one sample in a study of blood T cell repertoires in COVID-19. Repertoires were generated with immunoSEQ multiplex PCR, while TCRdb's copy carries only in-frame clones and drops some. Here the sample spans some 190,000 clones, 82% being singletons. The specimen was peripheral blood. All receptors derive from a woman aged 60-75 years with COVID-19, enrolled during active disease.

The genes are TRBV6-5 and TRBJ1-4; the D is unclear. The CDR3 is 15 amino acids. The germline V gene has CDR1 MNHEY and CDR2 SVGAGI. V was cut by 5 bases and J by 0 bases, with 10 bases left in between. The CDR3 nucleotides read TGTGCCAGCAGTCTCCCTATTGCAACTAATGAAAAACTGTTTTTT. Residues: CASSLPIATNEKLFF.

The chain couples TRBV28 to TRBJ1-1; D may be TRBD1 (5 bases). V lost 2 bases and J lost 11, with 9 bases in between. The germline V gene has CDR1 MDHEN and CDR2 SYDVKM. The CDR3 is 11 amino acids. Written as DNA, the CDR3 is TGTGCCAGCAGTTTAGACCGGGGGGCTTTCTTT. Encoded protein: CASSLDRGAFF.

The chain has TRBV6-1 and TRBJ1-6; 7 positions match TRBD1. Per the germline V gene, CDR1 is MNHNS and CDR2 is SASEGT. This CDR3 region has 15 residues. V was clipped by 1 base and J by 10 bases; unmatched bases: 7. The chain's CDR3 is CASSEGQGVGSPLHF. In DNA, the CDR3 is TGTGCCAGCAGTGAAGGGCAGGGGGTAGGGTCACCCCTCCACTTT.

V usage is TRBV30 and J usage is TRBJ1-6, with D tentatively TRBD1 (5 bases). The germline V gene encodes CDR1 GTSNPN and CDR2 SVGIG (reference sequence). V was clipped by 6 bases and J by 10 bases, with 13 bases between them. The CDR3 is 12 residues long. CDR3 nucleotides: TGTGCCTGTAGCAGGGAAGGGTCACCCCTCCACTTT. Its protein is CACSREGSPLHF.